These 19 T cell receptor beta chains were all obtained from the same sample, sequenced in a study of blood T cells in healthy people across ages. The second PCR ran about 7 to 12 cycles with a sample-barcoded 5' primer and J-beta primers. TCRdb called the 5' RACE reads again in MiXCR, with one record for every CDR3 protein. The sample lists more than 1,400,000 distinct CDR3 sequences; 35% to 45% were seen once. Sequencing input: blood. The receptor source for this set is a young woman in good health.

This clonotype has only a few counts. The genes are TRBV4-1 and TRBJ2-7; D perhaps matches TRBD2 (7 bases). CDR3 length equals 17 residues. The germline V gene encodes CDR1 MGHRA and CDR2 YSYEKL. V was shortened by 1 base and J by 2 bases, with 18 bases between the two germline ends. CDR3 in amino acids: CASSQVMVAGAAYEQYF. The CDR3 nucleotides are TGCGCCAGCAGCCAAGTTATGGTGGCGGGGGCCGCCTACGAGCAGTACTTC.

The CDR3 reads CASSYEASGRAHSYNVQYF. The CDR3 nucleotides are TGTGCCAGCAGTTACGAAGCTAGCGGGAGGGCCCATTCCTACAATGTGCAGTACTTC. This chain uses TRBV6-2 or TRBV6-3 with TRBJ2-7, with 12 bases identical to TRBD2. This CDR3 contains 19 residues. V was clipped by 2 bases and J by 9 bases; unmatched bases: 20. Germline loops: CDR1 MNHEY, CDR2 SVGEGT.

The rearrangement links TRBV3-1 to TRBJ2-1, with TRBD2 matching over 9 bases. The CDR3 extends over 16 amino acids. V was pared by 1 base and J by 13 bases, with 14 bases of the junction left unmatched. Germline V lookup: CDR1 LGHDT, CDR2 YNNKEL (reference sequence). CDR3 sequence reads: CASSQGTGTSIETQFF. The CDR3 region has the DNA TGTGCCAGCAGCCAAGGAACCGGGACTAGCATTGAGACCCAGTTCTTC.

The J gene is TRBJ1-3, the V gene TRBV9, with 9 bases matching TRBD1. The CDR3 has 18 residues. Germline trimming cut 4 bases from V and 0 bases from J; bases unmatched to any gene: 11. Germline V gene lookup returns CDR1 SGDLS and CDR2 YYNGEE. The CDR3 protein is CASSTPPGQGSSGNTIYF. CDR3 bases: TGTGCCAGCAGCACCCCTCCGGGACAGGGAAGCTCTGGAAACACCATATATTTT. Full variable domain (outside the CDR3, taken from reference TRBV9 and TRBJ1-3): DSGVTQTPKHLITATGQRVTLRCSPRSGDLSVYWYQQSLDQGLQFLIQYYNGEERAKGNILERFSAQQFPDLHSELNLSSLELGDSALYFCASSTPPGQGSSGNTIYFGEGSWLTVV.

For this clonotype: A junction end diverges from the germline sequence, so it may reflect a read error. This rearrangement joins TRBV7-2 to TRBJ1-1, with D uncertain. The CDR3 extends over 13 amino acids. Germline V lookup: CDR1 SGHTA, CDR2 FQGNSA. The CDR3 protein is CASSVARTSEAFF. The CDR3 DNA reads TGTGCCAGCAGCGTAGCCCGGACGTCTGAAGCTTTCTTT. The full variable domain, in which reference TRBV7-2 and TRBJ1-1 provide the parts outside the CDR3, is GAGVSQSPSNKVTEKGKDVELRCDPISGHTALYWYRQSLGQGLEFLIYFQGNSAPDKSGLPSDRFSAERTGGSVSTLTIQRTQQEDSAVYLCASSVARTSEAFFGQGTRLTVV.

This chain connects TRBV2 to TRBJ1-2, with D possibly TRBD1 on 6 matching bases. This CDR3 is 14 amino acids long. Trimming removed 2 bases from V and 3 bases from J, with 10 bases in between. The germline V gene encodes CDR1 SNHLY and CDR2 FYNNEI. The CDR3 loop reads CASSEKGVYYGYTF. CDR3 sequence (DNA): TGTGCCAGCAGTGAAAAGGGGGTATACTATGGCTACACCTTC.

This clonotype has only a few counts. This chain links TRBV4-1 with TRBJ2-7; D is unresolved. Germline CDR1 reads MGHRA; CDR2 reads YSYEKL. V lost 2 bases and J lost 0, with 8 bases in between. This CDR3 has 14 amino acids. CDR3 loop: CASSQLTYSYEQYF. CDR3 sequence (DNA): TGCGCCAGCAGCCAACTGACTTACTCCTACGAGCAGTACTTC.

This clonotype occurred a few times. The chain links TRBV19 to TRBJ2-5, with D possibly matching TRBD1 (5 bases). The DNA matches TRBJ2-7 better at its end, which makes the J call doubtful. Germline V CDR1 and CDR2: LNHDA, SQIVND (reference sequence). This CDR3 contains 14 residues. DNA for the CDR3: TGTGCCAGTAGTTCGGACACCCCTTACTACGAGCAGTACTTC. As protein: CASSSDTPYYEQYF.

V is TRBV29-1 and J is TRBJ2-1; the D call may be TRBD1 or TRBD2 (5 bases each). Germline loops: CDR1 SQVTM, CDR2 ANQGSEA. The CDR3 runs to 12 residues. The ends were cut back, 4 bases at V and 9 bases at J, with 13 bases in the middle. CDR3 amino acids: CSVGTGPREQFF. The CDR3 nucleotides read TGCAGCGTTGGAACGGGGCCGCGTGAGCAGTTCTTC.

This clonotype was counted a few times. The chain couples TRBV28 to TRBJ2-1; D call uncertain. Trimming left V 3 bases short and J 6 bases short, with 15 bases between. CDR1 MDHEN and CDR2 SYDVKM come from the germline V gene. The CDR3 is made up of 15 amino acids. The CDR3 loop reads CASSFGSRNFNEQFF. DNA of the CDR3: TGTGCCAGCAGTTTTGGAAGTCGAAACTTCAATGAGCAGTTCTTC.

About this clonotype: A junction boundary mismatches the germline segment, possibly from a read error. This chain joins TRBV12-5 and TRBJ2-1, with 16 bases aligning to TRBD2. This CDR3 spans 15 amino acids. Germline assignment: CDR1 LGHNT and CDR2 FRNRAP. The DNA of the CDR3 is TGTGTTAGTGGTCCCGGGACTAGCGGGGGGGCTTATCAGTTCTTC. It encodes CVSGPGTSGGAYQFF.

With respect to this clonotype: A read error may account for a junction end that differs from germline. The chain recombines TRBV7-2 with TRBJ2-1; D perhaps matches TRBD2 (6 bases). CDR3 length: 13 residues. Germline V gene sequence: CDR1 SGHTA, CDR2 FQGNSA. The CDR3 reads CASSAEWGEERFF. The CDR3 DNA follows: TGTGCCAGCAGCGCCGAATGGGGGGAGGAGCGGTTCTTC. The complete variable domain, with remaining parts taken from reference TRBV7-2 and TRBJ2-1, reads GAGVSQSPSNKVTEKGKDVELRCDPISGHTALYWYRQSLGQGLEFLIYFQGNSAPDKSGLPSDRFSAERTGGSVSTLTIQRTQQEDSAVYLCASSAEWGEERFFGPGTRLTVL.

This clonotype was found many times. The chain combines TRBV29-1 with TRBJ2-7, with TRBD2 identical over 7 bases. Germline loops: CDR1 SQVTM, CDR2 ANQGSEA. The J segment lost 2 bases and the V segment lost 7 bases, leaving 5 bases of the junction unmatched. The CDR3 loop spans 12 amino acids. The CDR3 loop reads CSAVSGTYEQYF. DNA of the CDR3: TGCAGCGCCGTAAGCGGGACCTACGAGCAGTACTTC.

In this sample, this clonotype turned up a few times. The chain carries TRBV15 and TRBJ1-2; 9 bases align to TRBD1. There are 17 residues in the CDR3. CDR1 is LNHNV and CDR2 is YYDKDF in the germline V gene (reference sequence). Losses at the gene ends were 3 bases for V and 2 bases for J; bases not matched to a gene: 10. CDR3 nucleotides: TGTGCCACCAGCAGGTACCCGAGGACAGGGGACAACTATGGCTACACCTTC. Translating gives CATSRYPRTGDNYGYTF. The whole variable domain, remainder taken from reference TRBV15 and TRBJ1-2, is DAMVIQNPRYQVTQFGKPVTLSCSQTLNHNVMYWYQQKSSQAPKLLFHYYDKDFNNEADTPDNFQSRRPNTSFCFLDIRSPGLGDTAMYLCATSRYPRTGDNYGYTFGSGTRLTVV.

The chain uses TRBV20-1 and TRBJ2-5, with TRBD2 matching 11 bases. The CDR3 sequence is 17 residues long. With V trimmed by 6 bases and J by 11 bases, 23 bases remained unmatched. Germline CDR1 DFQATT, CDR2 SNEGSKA (reference sequence). The CDR3 protein is CSAALRLAGRIPYKQYF. CDR3 nucleotide sequence: TGCAGTGCCGCTCTTCGACTAGCGGGAAGGATACCCTACAAGCAGTACTTC.

The genes are TRBV12-3 or TRBV12-4 and TRBJ1-2; D gene unclear. This CDR3 has 12 residues. V was shortened by 7 bases and J by 7 bases, with 13 bases between the two germline ends. The CDR3: CASTPGSAGYTF. The CDR3 bases are TGTGCCAGCACCCCCGGGTCCGCTGGCTACACCTTC.

This clonotype has a handful of counts. The gene calls are TRBV6-2 or TRBV6-3 and TRBJ1-5; TRBD1 aligns across 12 bases. The CDR3 is made up of 15 amino acids. Germline V CDR1 and CDR2: MNHEY, SVGEGT. The V and J ends lost 2 bases and 9 bases, in that order; junction bases with no gene match: 5. Written as DNA, the CDR3 is TGTGCCAGCAGTTACGGGACAGGGGGCTTGGGGCCCCAGCATTTT. It translates to CASSYGTGGLGPQHF.

The V and J genes are TRBV3-1 and TRBJ1-1, with a possible D match to TRBD1 (5 bases). Looked up from germline, CDR1 is LGHDT and CDR2 is YNNKEL (reference sequence). The CDR3 consists of 14 residues. V was trimmed by 3 bases and J by 1 base, leaving 9 bases between them. The CDR3 protein is CASSHLGANTEAFF. CDR3 DNA sequence: TGTGCCAGCAGCCACCTCGGGGCGAACACTGAAGCTTTCTTT.

A few counts support this clonotype. The CDR3 protein is CASSSIGGYGYTF. The CDR3 DNA is TGTGCCAGCAGCTCCATTGGCGGTTATGGCTACACCTTC. The chain couples TRBV6-2 or TRBV6-3 to TRBJ1-2, with no clear D. The CDR3 spans 13 residues. Germline lookup yields CDR1 MNHEY and CDR2 SVGEGT. The V gene lost 6 bases and the J gene lost 5 bases, with 13 bases spanning the gap.